This TCR beta chain was captured by sequencing in a study of blood T cell repertoires in COVID-19. Background on the study: Acute and convalescent COVID-19 specimens originated in the United States, Italy and Spain. The analysed material was cDNA or gDNA that came from T cells, B-cell-depleted T cells, or PBMCs.

Libraries were prepared by immunoSEQ multiplex PCR; TCRdb keeps only in-frame clonotypes and omits some of them. The data show some 100,000 clones, 80% to 90% seen once. Membership in each cohort depended on participant-reported clinical history. What the recovered Cohort 3 donors had was two negative PCRs, clearance, or symptom resolution. The table lists this clone with a few counts. Germline V gene data show CDR1 as SEHNR and CDR2 as FQNEAQ (reference sequence). V lost 1 base, J lost 3 bases, and 6 bases lay in between. This CDR3 spans 13 amino acids. The sample comprised PBMCs or T cells enriched from blood (not recorded which). The J gene is TRBJ1-2, the V gene TRBV7-9; D ambiguous. This receptor was obtained from a woman in her forties or fifties who had recovered from COVID-19. CDR3 in DNA: TGTGCCAGCAGCTTAGTACCAGACTATGGCTACACCTTC. Protein: CASSLVPDYGYTF.